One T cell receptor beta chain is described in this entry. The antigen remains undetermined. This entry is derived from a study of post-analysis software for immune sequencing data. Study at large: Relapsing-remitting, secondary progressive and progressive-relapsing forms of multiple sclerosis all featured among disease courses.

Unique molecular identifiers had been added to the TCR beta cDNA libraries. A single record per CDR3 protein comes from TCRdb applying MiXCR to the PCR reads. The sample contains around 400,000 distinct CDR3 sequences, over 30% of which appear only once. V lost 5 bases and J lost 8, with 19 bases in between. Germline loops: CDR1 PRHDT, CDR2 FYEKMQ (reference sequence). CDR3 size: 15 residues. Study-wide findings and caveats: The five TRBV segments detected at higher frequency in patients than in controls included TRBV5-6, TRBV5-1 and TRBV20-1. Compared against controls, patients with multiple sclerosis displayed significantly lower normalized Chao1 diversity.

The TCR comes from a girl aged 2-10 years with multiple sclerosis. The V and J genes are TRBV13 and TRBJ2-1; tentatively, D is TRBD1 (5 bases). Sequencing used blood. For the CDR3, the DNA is TGTGCCAGCAGCCCCTCCAGGGTGTTCTATGATGAGCAGTTCTTC. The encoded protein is CASSPSRVFYDEQFF.